Following are 19 T cell receptor beta chains from one sample sequenced in a study of beta chain features in type 1 diabetes. Study findings and constraints: All four CD4+ subsets from Type 1 diabetes patients carried moderately but significantly shorter TCRB CDR3s.

The investigators reverse transcribed all of the isolated RNA, so they sequenced expressed TCRB transcripts. The data were produced by immunoSEQ multiplex PCR, yet TCRdb's version contains in-frame clones alone and is incomplete. The sample comprises about 710,000 clones, over 11% of which are singletons, and nearly 0.04% rests with the top ten. Antigen specificity for these receptors is unknown. The sequenced sample consisted of naive CD4+ T cells from blood. Every receptor here comes from a man aged 18 to 35 with type 1 diabetes.

About this clone itself: One base away lies a much larger clone, so this may be a sequencing read error. The sample has other DNA sequences that encode this CDR3 too. V and J are TRBV5-1 and TRBJ2-1; D unresolved. The ends were cut back, 0 bases at V and 8 bases at J, with 3 bases in the middle. This CDR3 comprises 11 residues. Germline-derived CDR1 and CDR2 are SGHRS and YFSETQ. For the CDR3, the DNA is TGCGCCAGCAGCTTGGAATATGAGCAGTTCTTC. Translated, it gives CASSLEYEQFF.

This clone was seen ten or more times. CDR3 protein: CASSIDLLYEQYF. The CDR3 DNA is TGTGCCAGTAGTATCGACTTACTCTACGAGCAGTACTTC. The chain employs TRBV19 and TRBJ2-7; D call uncertain. Per the germline V gene, CDR1 is LNHDA and CDR2 is SQIVND (reference sequence). CDR3 length equals 13 residues. The V end lost 3 bases, the J end lost 3 bases, and 9 bases lay between the germline ends.

A word on this clone: Germline and junction disagree at one end, which may indicate a read error. The chain carries TRBV18 and TRBJ2-7, with TRBD1 identical over 7 bases. This CDR3 region has 15 residues. Germline lookup yields CDR1 KGHSH and CDR2 LQKENI. The CDR3 nucleotides read TGTGCCAGCTCATCACCGGGACAGAGGCCCTACGAGCAGTACTTC. It encodes CASSSPGQRPYEQYF.

This clone appeared a few times. The chain has TRBV5-1 and TRBJ2-7; the D call may be TRBD1 or TRBD2 (5 bases each). The V gene lost 6 bases and the J gene lost 2 bases, with 15 bases spanning the gap. This CDR3 is 14 amino acids long. Germline CDR1 SGHRS, CDR2 YFSETQ. DNA for the CDR3: TGCGCCAGCACGCGCCGGGACGGTCCCTACGAGCAGTACTTC. It translates to CASTRRDGPYEQYF.

The chain combines TRBV30 with TRBJ1-4; no firm D call. Germline V gene data show CDR1 as GTSNPN and CDR2 as SVGIG (reference sequence). There are 14 residues in the CDR3. V was cut by 2 bases and J by 7 bases, with 14 bases left in between. Here the CDR3 DNA reads TGTGCCTGGAGTATGACACCAGGAGGTGAAAAACTGTTTTTT. Translating gives CAWSMTPGGEKLFF.

This clone came up a few times. This chain connects TRBV2 to TRBJ1-2, with D maybe TRBD1 (6 bases). CDR1 SNHLY and CDR2 FYNNEI come from the germline V gene. CDR3 length: 13 amino acids. V was clipped by 3 bases and J by 4 bases, with 9 bases between them. This CDR3 is CASSEGAGYGYTF. CDR3 coding DNA: TGTGCCAGCAGTGAGGGGGCGGGCTATGGCTACACCTTC.

CDR3 region: CAISESPSRGVRETQYF. The CDR3 bases are TGTGCCATCAGTGAGTCCCCTTCCCGGGGGGTAAGAGAGACCCAGTACTTC. This chain links TRBV10-3 with TRBJ2-5, with 7 bases that match TRBD2. V shed 0 bases, J shed 4 bases, and the junction held 11 bases outside the gene matches. This CDR3 is 17 amino acids long. Germline-derived CDR1 and CDR2 are ENHRY and SYGVKD.

This clone appeared a few times. This rearrangement joins TRBV30 to TRBJ1-1, with D hard to call. The germline gives CDR1 GTSNPN, CDR2 SVGIG (reference sequence). The CDR3 length is 11 residues. The CDR3 coding sequence is TGTGGGGGAAGGATGAACACTGAAGCTTTCTTT. It codes for CGGRMNTEAFF.

The chain links TRBV11-2 to TRBJ2-2; the D call may be TRBD1 or TRBD2 (5 bases each). Per germline, CDR1 SGHAT and CDR2 FQNNGV. This CDR3 region has 15 residues. Deletions cut 1 base from V and 3 bases from J, with 9 bases between. CDR3 nucleotides: TGTGCCAGCAGCTTAGGTAGAGGGGACACCGGGGAGCTGTTTTTT. Encoded protein: CASSLGRGDTGELFF. Full variable domain (missing parts from reference TRBV11-2 and TRBJ2-2): EAGVAQSPRYKIIEKRQSVAFWCNPISGHATLYWYQQILGQGPKLLIQFQNNGVVDDSQLPKDRFSAERLKGVDSTLKIQPAKLEDSAVYLCASSLGRGDTGELFFGEGSRLTVL.

The CDR3 protein is CASSVDQEETQYF. The CDR3 DNA reads as TGTGCCAGCAGCGTAGACCAGGAAGAGACCCAGTACTTC. V and J are TRBV9 and TRBJ2-5; D call uncertain. V gave up 0 bases and J gave up 3 bases, with 6 bases separating them. CDR1 and CDR2 (germline): SGDLS, YYNGEE. The CDR3 loop spans 13 amino acids.

This clone was recorded only once. The chain recombines TRBV2 with TRBJ1-1, with TRBD1 matching 8 bases. Losses at the gene ends were 8 bases for V and 1 base for J; bases not matched to a gene: 3. Looked up from germline, CDR1 is SNHLY and CDR2 is FYNNEI. CDR3 length equals 13 residues. CDR3 bases: TGTGCCAGCGGGGACAGGCAGAACACTGAAGCTTTCTTT. Amino acid sequence: CASGDRQNTEAFF.

The sample holds a few counts of this clone. This rearrangement joins TRBV29-1 to TRBJ2-1; perhaps TRBD1 as D (6 bases). Germline CDR1 and CDR2: SQVTM and ANQGSEA. The CDR3 has 14 amino acids. With 3 bases removed from V and 0 bases from J, the gap between germline ends came to 9 bases. The CDR3 protein is CSVEGHSSYNEQFF. The CDR3 nucleotides read TGCAGCGTTGAGGGACATAGCTCCTACAATGAGCAGTTCTTC.

This clone has more than one count but fewer than ten. The genes are TRBV10-3 and TRBJ2-1; 8 nucleotides match TRBD2. The CDR3 has 15 residues. CDR1 is ENHRY and CDR2 is SYGVKD in the germline V gene. Trimming cost V 6 bases and J 5 bases; bases outside gene matches: 9. The CDR3 bases are TGTGCCATCAGCATGGGACTAGGGTCAAACAATGAGCAGTTCTTC. The encoded protein is CAISMGLGSNNEQFF.

The CDR3 sequence: CASSLADYQETQYF. The CDR3 DNA follows: TGCGCCAGCAGCTTGGCGGATTACCAAGAGACCCAGTACTTC. This chain connects TRBV5-1 to TRBJ2-5; D remains unclear. V was clipped by 0 bases and J by 0 bases, with 6 bases between them. The CDR3 is made up of 14 amino acids. The germline CDR1 and CDR2 sequences are SGHRS and YFSETQ.

This chain joins TRBV11-1 and TRBJ2-7; TRBD2 agrees at 7 bases. With V trimmed by 5 bases and J by 2 bases, 3 bases remained unmatched. Germline values: CDR1 SGHAT, CDR2 FQDESV (reference sequence). CDR3 length: 13 residues. The CDR3 here is CASSPSGTYEQYF. The CDR3 nucleotides read TGTGCCAGCAGCCCTAGCGGAACCTACGAGCAGTACTTC.

There are a few counts of this clone. J is TRBJ1-4 and V is TRBV29-1, with TRBD1 identical over 8 bases. CDR1 SQVTM and CDR2 ANQGSEA come from the germline V gene. V dropped 6 bases and J dropped 0; count of bases not matched to a gene: 6. This CDR3 spans 15 amino acids. CDR3 sequence: CSVPTGEATNEKLFF. Here the CDR3 DNA reads TGCAGCGTGCCGACAGGGGAAGCAACTAATGAAAAACTGTTTTTT. Drawing the rest from reference TRBV29-1 and TRBJ1-4, the complete variable domain is SAVISQKPSRDICQRGTSLTIQCQVDSQVTMMFWYRQQPGQSLTLIATANQGSEATYESGFVIDKFPISRPNLTFSTLTVSNMSPEDSSIYLCSVPTGEATNEKLFFGSGTQLSVL.

V and J are TRBV6-5 and TRBJ1-1; D gene uncertain. Germline CDR1 and CDR2: MNHEY and SVGAGI. The CDR3 has 11 amino acids. V lost 8 bases to trimming and J lost 7 bases, with 11 bases between them. CDR3 residues: CASRGFSEAFF. DNA of the CDR3: TGTGCCAGCCGAGGGTTCAGTGAAGCTTTCTTT.

This clone was found a few times. Other DNA sequences within the sample encode an identical CDR3. The gene calls are TRBV18 and TRBJ2-2; 7 nucleotides align to TRBD1. Germline V gene sequence: CDR1 KGHSH, CDR2 LQKENI. J gave up 5 bases and V 3 bases, and 6 bases lay outside the gene matches. CDR3 length: 15 amino acids. The CDR3, as DNA: TGTGCCAGCTCACCGCGACAGGGACGGACCGGGGAGCTGTTTTTT. The encoded protein is CASSPRQGRTGELFF.

This clone was counted only a few times. The gene calls are TRBV4-3 and TRBJ1-4; D is unclear. The germline V gene encodes CDR1 LGHNA and CDR2 YSLEER. The CDR3 loop spans 17 amino acids. With 0 bases removed from V and 11 bases from J, the gap between germline ends came to 22 bases. The CDR3 here is CASSQDPPAGNTGKLFF. The CDR3 nucleotides are TGCGCCAGCAGCCAAGATCCCCCGGCCGGCAACACGGGGAAACTGTTTTTT.